Below, 6 T cell receptor beta chains from the same sample are listed, as sequenced in a study of blood T cell repertoires in COVID-19. Clones were read by immunoSEQ multiplex PCR, and TCRdb kept only the in-frame ones, dropping some. The sample contains about 220,000 clones, over 75% of which appear only once. Specimen: peripheral blood. The origin of the receptors is a woman between 70 and 85 years old with COVID-19, enrolled during active disease.

The rearrangement joins TRBV6-5 to TRBJ2-2, with D hard to call. Deletions cut 7 bases from V and 7 bases from J, with 13 bases between. The CDR3 has 13 residues. CDR1 is MNHEY, CDR2 SVGAGI, per germline. Written as DNA, the CDR3 is TGTGCCAGCAAACGGTCTGGTATCGGGGAGCTGTTTTTT. Protein product: CASKRSGIGELFF.

This chain uses TRBV6-1 with TRBJ1-3; unclear D gene. The germline V gene encodes CDR1 MNHNS and CDR2 SASEGT. V was pared by 6 bases and J by 0 bases, with 12 bases between. This CDR3 has 15 residues. DNA for the CDR3: TGTGCCAGCAGGACGGACTGGAGCTCTGGAAACACCATATATTTT. Its protein product is CASRTDWSSGNTIYF.

This clone was recorded a few times. V and J are TRBV19 and TRBJ1-5; possibly TRBD1 for D (6 bases). The germline V and J ends were trimmed by 1 base and 2 bases, with 12 bases remaining between them. Per the germline V gene, CDR1 is LNHDA and CDR2 is SQIVND (reference sequence). This CDR3 is built from 16 residues. This CDR3 reads CASSIAGEGGNQPQHF. In DNA, the CDR3 is TGTGCCAGTAGTATAGCAGGGGAAGGGGGCAATCAGCCCCAGCATTTT.

CDR3 DNA sequence: TGTGCCAGCAGCCAAGAACGGCAGGGTGTGGGCAATCAGCCCCAGCATTTT. It encodes CASSQERQGVGNQPQHF. The J gene is TRBJ1-5, the V gene TRBV3-1 (or the pseudogene TRBV3-2); weak D call: TRBD1 (5 bases). This CDR3 comprises 17 residues. Per germline, CDR1 LGHDT and CDR2 YNNKEL (reference sequence). Between the trimmed V and J ends, which lost 0 bases and 2 bases, there was a span of 14 bases.

This clone appeared once. The CDR3 region is CASSPVEGQGLNYGYTF. CDR3 in DNA: TGTGCCAGCAGCCCAGTTGAGGGACAGGGGCTCAACTATGGCTACACCTTC. The chain employs TRBV3-1 (or the pseudogene TRBV3-2) and TRBJ1-2; TRBD1 agrees at 10 bases. Looked up from germline, CDR1 is LGHDT and CDR2 is YNNKEL (reference sequence). The CDR3 runs to 17 residues. Trimming at V came to 4 bases and at J to 2 bases, leaving 10 bases not matched to a gene.

The chain joins TRBV18 to TRBJ1-2; D call uncertain. The CDR3 spans 14 residues. V was shortened by 2 bases and J by 2 bases, with 9 bases between the two germline ends. Per the germline V gene, CDR1 is KGHSH and CDR2 is LQKENI. The CDR3: CASSPGRRNYGYTF. CDR3 nucleotides: TGTGCCAGCTCACCAGGGAGGAGAAACTATGGCTACACCTTC.